This TCR beta chain is drawn from a study of shared clonotypes between healthy human individuals (TCRdb year 2020). Background for the entire study: A couple of women and three men aged 18 to 49 years were included in the cohort. To estimate repertoire size and how much clonotypes are shared between individuals, the study performed deep sequencing of blood TCR repertoires from roughly five healthy adults. Different laboratories and diverse techniques were used to prepare libraries and sequence TCR repertoires, to increase sequencing depth and limit assay-specific biases. Per donor, leukapheresis produced somewhere between about 0.94 and 9 billion PBMCs.

Using the deep immunoSEQ assay, TCR CDR3 regions were amplified from genomic DNA by multiplex PCR. For each cell subset, the extracted genomic DNA was distributed evenly across all wells of several immunoSEQ 96-well plates, and each plate served as one replicate. For unsorted PBMC, each replicate PCR was loaded with 250 to 300 ng genomic DNA, equivalent to about 30,000 T cell genomes. Unsorted PBMC genomic DNA was sequenced across ten immunoSEQ deep assay plates. Purified libraries were quantified with a Qubit 3.0 fluorometer, sized on a Bioanalyzer 2100, and re-quantified with the KAPA Library Quantification kit. A separate single-read 150-cycle Illumina NextSeq 550 flow cell was used to sequence each immunoSEQ 96-well plate. For the original study's pipeline: Because the immunoSEQ output held only junctional sequences and lacked quality scores, the filtering could not match the filtering applied to full-length reads. Sequences were annotated with PyIR, a Python wrapper for IgBLAST v1.9, using IMGT germline references to assign V/J genes and CDR3. Reads were filtered out if the reads had weak V/J assignments (E-value above 1e-6), no CDR3, stop codons, out-of-frame junctions, or ambiguous translated residues. A V3J clonotype was defined by an identical inferred V gene, J gene, and CDR3 amino acid sequence. Percentage overlap between repertoires was computed as shared unique clonotypes divided by the size of the smaller repertoire. RTK rarefaction, the Chao1 estimator, and Recon v2.1 estimates of unobserved clonotypes were used to assess repertoire richness. Not all clones reach the TCRdb copy of this immuneACCESS table, which keeps in-frame sequences only. Checked studies attribute under half of the gap to unresolved V genes and leave the rest unexplained. From that table come the V and J calls and clone size; the DNA was used to work out D and trimming. Here the sample has fewer than 600,000 clones; around 79% occur a single time. The ten largest account for under 15% of the sample.

Study-level results and caveats: Sampling was restricted to blood, and TCR repertoires in tissues likely differ from the TCR repertoires found in blood. Pairwise subsampling led to the expectation that sequencing depth would affect the degree of clonotype sharing among donors. The small number of donors limited the genetic and exposure-history diversity represented.

The sample holds a few counts of this clone. Its antigen is still unknown. No much larger clonotype is one base removed from it; base qualities were not supplied. As encoded in the germline V gene, CDR1 is MNHNS while CDR2 is SASEGT. Deletion took 8 bases off V and 8 bases off J, with a span of 15 bases between the germline ends. The CDR3, cysteine through phenylalanine, is 12 amino acids long. The DNA shown is the 36-base CDR3, in frame from base 1. The donors were healthy, HIV-negative adults with no recently reported acute infections or vaccinations. Only Caucasian adults living in Nashville, Tennessee, USA were represented among the donors. For unsorted samples, tens of millions of PBMCs were counted, and genomic DNA was extracted using the QIAamp DNA Blood Mini kit. Blood was collected by leukapheresis, and PBMCs were isolated by Ficoll-Histopaque density gradient centrifugation and then cryopreserved in liquid nitrogen vapor phase.

The TCR originated in a woman aged 40 to 55 in good health. Some clones in this sample may be carry-over from other donors' samples. The receptor chain draws on TRBV6-1 and TRBJ1-1; there is no confident call for the D gene. Input material: PBMCs. The DNA is TGTGCCAGCGTTGCGGTTCTAAAGGAAGCTTTCTTT. It translates to CASVAVLKEAFF.